The present TCR beta chain was sequenced within a study of follicular helper T cells after annual influenza vaccination. The repertoire was sequenced with immunoSEQ multiplex PCR; TCRdb's copy has only in-frame clones and lacks some. The table records 9,800 or so clones, around 82% of them present only once. This sample's time point: 2014-2015 season, 7 days after vaccination. As to this clone: Its target is unknown.

Study observations and caveats: Each annual vaccination recalled recurring oligoclonal ICOS+CD38+ cTfh clonotypes.

Germline CDR1 reads MGHRA; CDR2 reads YSYEKL. CDR3 size: 17 residues. V was clipped by 0 bases and J by 6 bases, with 20 bases between them. The clonotype originates from an adult who received the influenza vaccine. The source material was CXCR5- memory CD4+ T cells sorted from blood, sampled 7 days after influenza vaccination. The chain recombines TRBV4-1 with TRBJ1-2; no clear D gene. Here the CDR3 DNA reads TGCGCCAGCAGCCAAGATCGTAGTGGAGGGTGGTTTAATGGCTACACCTTC. It specifies CASSQDRSGGWFNGYTF.